One sample yielded the 14 T cell receptor beta chains listed below, sequenced in a study of blood T cell repertoires in COVID-19. Only in-frame clones appear in the TCRdb table, and some are missing; sequencing was by immunoSEQ multiplex PCR. The top ten hold more than 4.5% of the sample, which has about 160,000 clones, about 92% seen once. The specimen was peripheral blood. These receptors all stem from a man aged 25-45 years with COVID-19, enrolled during active disease.

The chain has TRBV12-3 or TRBV12-4 and TRBJ2-5, with D unresolved. CDR3 length equals 12 residues. The V gene lost 5 bases and the J gene lost 2 bases, with 6 bases spanning the gap. The chain's CDR3 is CASSLTQETQYF. Here the CDR3 DNA reads TGTGCCAGCAGTCTCACTCAAGAGACCCAGTACTTC.

The chain is built from TRBV7-2 and TRBJ2-3; 7 bases align to TRBD2. Trimming took 1 base from V and 0 from J; bases not matched to a gene: 7. The CDR3 runs 17 residues. Germline lookup yields CDR1 SGHTA and CDR2 FQGNSA. The CDR3 DNA sequence: TGTGCCAGCAGCTTAGGTCTAGCGGCTGGAAGCACAGATACGCAGTATTTT. Translating it yields CASSLGLAAGSTDTQYF.

For the CDR3, the DNA is TGTGCCAGCAGCTTAACCCCCGTAGCGGGGTACAATGAGCAGTTCTTC. Its protein is CASSLTPVAGYNEQFF. The chain carries TRBV7-3 and TRBJ2-1; 8 bases are shared with TRBD2. The CDR3 length is 16 residues. After removal of 0 bases from V and 4 bases from J, the junction contained 5 bases not matched to a gene. CDR1 is SGHTA and CDR2 is FQGTGA in the germline V gene.

The chain carries TRBV11-2 and TRBJ1-2; D remains unclear. The CDR3 runs to 12 residues. Germline V gene data show CDR1 as SGHAT and CDR2 as FQNNGV. Deletions cut 1 base from V and 6 bases from J, with 6 bases between. The CDR3 DNA reads as TGTGCCAGCAGCTTAGTGAGAAATGGCTACACCTTC. As protein: CASSLVRNGYTF. Full variable domain (outside the CDR3, taken from reference TRBV11-2 and TRBJ1-2): EAGVAQSPRYKIIEKRQSVAFWCNPISGHATLYWYQQILGQGPKLLIQFQNNGVVDDSQLPKDRFSAERLKGVDSTLKIQPAKLEDSAVYLCASSLVRNGYTFGSGTRLTVV.

V is TRBV6-2 or TRBV6-3 and J is TRBJ2-7; D call uncertain. Trimming cost V 4 bases and J 3 bases, with 7 bases left between them. CDR3 length: 12 residues. In germline, CDR1 is MNHEY, CDR2 SVGEGT. The CDR3 region has the DNA TGTGCCAGCAGTTTGTACAGCTACGAGCAGTACTTC. Protein sequence: CASSLYSYEQYF.

The genes are TRBV7-2 and TRBJ1-1, with a possible D match to TRBD1 (5 bases). CDR1 and CDR2 (germline): SGHTA, FQGNSA. The CDR3 sequence is 14 residues long. The V end was cut by 2 bases, the J end by 4 bases, with 11 bases between. The CDR3 nucleotides are TGTGCCAGCAGCTTAATGGGGCGCGGCACTGAAGCTTTCTTT. Encoded protein: CASSLMGRGTEAFF.

J is TRBJ1-1 and V is TRBV9, with 8 bases matching TRBD1. V lost 3 bases to trimming and J lost 1 base; unmatched junction nucleotides: 2. This CDR3 has 14 amino acids. Germline V gives CDR1 SGDLS, CDR2 YYNGEE. CDR3 sequence reads: CASSATGANTEAFF. The CDR3 DNA reads as TGTGCCAGCAGCGCGACAGGGGCGAACACTGAAGCTTTCTTT. Filled out from reference TRBV9 and TRBJ1-1, the complete variable domain reads DSGVTQTPKHLITATGQRVTLRCSPRSGDLSVYWYQQSLDQGLQFLIQYYNGEERAKGNILERFSAQQFPDLHSELNLSSLELGDSALYFCASSATGANTEAFFGQGTRLTVV.

The rearrangement uses TRBV12-5 and TRBJ2-2; D gene ambiguous. Trimming took off 1 base at V and 0 bases at J, with 6 bases between the two ends. The germline V gene has CDR1 LGHNT and CDR2 FRNRAP. The CDR3 extends over 15 amino acids. CDR3 in amino acids: CASGLAVSNTGELFF. CDR3 bases: TGTGCTAGTGGTTTGGCAGTTTCGAACACCGGGGAGCTGTTTTTT.

The rearrangement joins TRBV7-9 to TRBJ1-1; maybe TRBD1 (5 bases). The CDR3 runs to 13 residues. Germline V gene lookup returns CDR1 SEHNR and CDR2 FQNEAQ (reference sequence). V lost 3 bases to trimming and J lost 5 bases, with 10 bases between them. In DNA form, the CDR3 reads TGTGCCAGCAGCTTCAGGGTATCTACTGAAGCTTTCTTT. Its protein is CASSFRVSTEAFF.

The chain combines TRBV6-5 with TRBJ1-4, with D maybe TRBD1 (6 bases). This CDR3 is built from 15 residues. Germline V lookup: CDR1 MNHEY, CDR2 SVGAGI. Trimming removed 3 bases at V and 8 bases at J, with 16 bases between. CDR3 in amino acids: CASSYGAGAREKLFF. Here the CDR3 DNA reads TGTGCCAGCAGTTATGGGGCAGGGGCGAGAGAAAAACTGTTTTTT.

The CDR3: CSVPPTPLRGDSNTEAFF. The CDR3 nucleotides read TGCAGCGTCCCTCCGACTCCCCTGCGCGGGGATAGTAACACTGAAGCTTTCTTT. The chain links TRBV29-1 to TRBJ1-1; D remains ambiguous. Germline V gene sequence: CDR1 SQVTM, CDR2 ANQGSEA. Trimming pared 6 bases from V and 2 bases from J, leaving 28 bases between. The CDR3 is made up of 18 amino acids.

This clone was recorded once. The genes are TRBV30 and TRBJ1-4, with 8 bases aligning to TRBD1. The CDR3 has 14 residues. Germline V gene lookup returns CDR1 GTSNPN and CDR2 SVGIG (reference sequence). V was pared by 4 bases and J by 7 bases, with 8 bases of the junction left unmatched. CDR3 in DNA: TGTGCCTGGACAACAGGGGGTTTAAGTGAAAAACTGTTTTTT. This translates into CAWTTGGLSEKLFF. The full variable domain, in which reference TRBV30 and TRBJ1-4 provide the parts outside the CDR3, is SQTIHQWPATLVQPVGSPLSLECTVEGTSNPNLYWYRQAAGRGLQLLFYSVGIGQISSEVPQNLSASRPQDRQFILSSKKLLLSDSGFYLCAWTTGGLSEKLFFGSGTQLSVL.

The chain employs TRBV7-9 and TRBJ1-4; a possible D gene is TRBD1 (5 bases). The V end was cut by 1 base, the J end by 15 bases, with 18 bases between. The CDR3 spans 14 residues. Germline values: CDR1 SEHNR, CDR2 FQNEAQ (reference sequence). The CDR3 nucleotides are TGTGCCAGCAGCTTAGAAAGTACAGGACAAGTGGTGTTTTTT. Translating it yields CASSLESTGQVVFF.

On this clone itself: Different DNA sequences within this sample yield the same CDR3. V and J are TRBV24-1 and TRBJ2-3; 9 bases fit TRBD1. The CDR3 runs to 13 residues. Germline values: CDR1 KGHDR, CDR2 SFDVKD. The V and J ends lost 9 bases and 0 bases, in that order; junction bases with no gene match: 0. DNA of the CDR3: TGTGCCACCGGGACAGGGAGCACAGATACGCAGTATTTT. It specifies CATGTGSTDTQYF.